This TCR beta chain stems from a study of cytomegalovirus exposure and HLA in healthy donors. General study results and limits: Using the classifier, cytomegalovirus status was reportedly diagnosed with high specificity and sensitivity. Accurate prediction of most subjects' HLA-A and HLA-B alleles from TCR beta sequences was reported.

The CDR3 has 12 residues. Germline CDR1 is SEHNR and CDR2 is FQNEAQ (reference sequence). V lost 7 bases to trimming and J lost 7 bases, with 13 bases between them. Primers included in the PCR were 60 Vbeta and 13 Jbeta primers. Assay used: immunoSEQ multiplex PCR; TCRdb lists only in-frame clones, some missing. The sample consists of about 130,000 clones, under 85% of them appearing once. A remark on this clone: Its antigen is unidentified.

This chain uses TRBV7-9 with TRBJ1-2; D remains unclear. The TCR was taken from a male donor in good health and CMV-seropositive. The sample taken for sequencing was PBMCs. In nucleotides, the CDR3 is TGTGCCAGCACCGTAGTATTGTCTGGCTACACCTTC. Amino acid sequence: CASTVVLSGYTF.